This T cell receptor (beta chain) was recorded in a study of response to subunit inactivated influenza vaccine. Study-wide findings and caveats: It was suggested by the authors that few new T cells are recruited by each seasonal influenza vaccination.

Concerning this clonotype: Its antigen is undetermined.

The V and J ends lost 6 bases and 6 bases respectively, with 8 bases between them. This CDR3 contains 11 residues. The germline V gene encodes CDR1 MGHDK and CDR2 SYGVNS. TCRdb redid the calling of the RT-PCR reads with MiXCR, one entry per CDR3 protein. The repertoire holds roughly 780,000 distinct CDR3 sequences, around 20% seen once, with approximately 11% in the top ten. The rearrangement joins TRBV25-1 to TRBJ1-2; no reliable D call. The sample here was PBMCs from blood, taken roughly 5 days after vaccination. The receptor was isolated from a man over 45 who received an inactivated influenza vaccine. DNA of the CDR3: TGTGCCAGCAGGGGAATCGATGGCTACACCTTC. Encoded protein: CASRGIDGYTF.